This is a list of T cell receptor beta chains from one sample in a study of T cells in narcolepsy. The repertoire was sequenced with immunoSEQ multiplex PCR; TCRdb's copy has only in-frame clones and lacks some. The sample holds under 40,000 clones, about 85% seen once. The sequenced sample consisted of CD45RA- memory CD4+ T cells from PBMCs. The receptor set was obtained from a human donor with narcolepsy. The CDR3 runs from the conserved cysteine through the conserved F or W. D genes are given only for firm matches. Clone size is given for some rows only: seen once, a few or many times, or a class if the clone is expanded.

v_gene	d_gene	j_gene	len	abundance	CDR3aa	CDR3nt
TRBV6-5	.	TRBJ2-7	15	.	CASSSAFTGGDEQYF	TGTGCCAGCAGTTCTGCATTTACAGGAGGAGACGAGCAGTACTTC
TRBV5-1	.	TRBJ2-6	15	.	CASSLDGSGANVLTF	TGCGCCAGCAGCTTGGACGGTTCTGGGGCCAACGTCCTGACTTTC
TRBV7-8	.	TRBJ1-2	14	once	CASSLQTGGYGYTF	TGTGCCAGCAGCTTACAGACTGGGGGCTATGGCTACACCTTC
TRBV7-2	TRBD1	TRBJ1-5	15	.	CASSMDRAHNQPQHF	TGTGCCAGCAGTATGGACAGGGCACACAATCAGCCCCAGCATTTT
TRBV18	TRBD1	TRBJ2-7	16	.	CASSPPIGQGTYEQYF	TGTGCCAGCTCACCACCCATCGGACAGGGTACCTACGAGCAGTACTTC
TRBV5-1	.	TRBJ2-3	14	once	CASSSGGNTDTQYF	TGCGCCAGCAGCTCGGGTGGGAACACAGATACGCAGTATTTT
TRBV6-6	TRBD2	TRBJ2-7	12	.	CASRGGSYEQYF	TGTGCCAGCCGCGGGGGGTCCTACGAGCAGTACTTC
TRBV27	TRBD1	TRBJ2-7	16	few	CASSSSRGRSLYEQYF	TGTGCCAGCAGTTCCTCAAGGGGGCGTAGCTTATACGAGCAGTACTTC
TRBV7-2	.	TRBJ2-4	12	once	CASSLGRNIQYF	TGTGCCAGCAGCTTAGGACGGAACATTCAGTACTTC
TRBV30	.	TRBJ1-3	13	once	CAWSVGSGNTIYF	TGTGCCTGGAGCGTTGGGTCTGGAAACACCATATATTTT
TRBV7-2	TRBD2	TRBJ2-3	16	.	CASSLWGGLAGDTQYF	TGTGCCAGCAGCTTATGGGGTGGGTTAGCGGGAGATACGCAGTATTTT
TRBV5-1	TRBD2	TRBJ2-7	16	.	CASSARHAGGSYEQYF	TGCGCCAGCAGCGCTCGCCACGCGGGAGGCTCCTACGAGCAGTACTTC
TRBV10-2	.	TRBJ2-7	13	.	CASSEWGGYEQYF	TGCGCCAGCAGTGAGTGGGGAGGCTACGAGCAGTACTTC
TRBV5-6	.	TRBJ1-2	14	.	CASSLQGRNYGYTF	TGTGCCAGCAGCTTGCAGGGACGTAACTATGGCTACACCTTC
TRBV5-1	.	TRBJ1-1	15	once	CASSLAVGEGTEAFF	TGCGCCAGCAGCTTGGCCGTGGGGGAGGGGACTGAAGCTTTCTTT
TRBV13	TRBD1	TRBJ1-4	15	.	CASSLGGTGGEKLFF	TGTGCCAGCAGCTTAGGTGGGACAGGGGGTGAAAAACTGTTTTTT
TRBV5-1	.	TRBJ2-3	14	.	CASNREIRTDTQYF	TGCGCCAGCAACCGGGAGATTCGCACAGATACGCAGTATTTT
TRBV25-1	.	TRBJ1-2	12	.	CASSESRFGYTF	TGTGCCAGCAGTGAATCCCGGTTTGGCTACACCTTC
TRBV7-8	TRBD1	TRBJ1-1	14	few	CASGTGQGKTEAFF	TGTGCCAGTGGAACTGGACAGGGGAAGACTGAAGCTTTCTTT
TRBV29-1	.	TRBJ2-7	12	.	CSVAADSYEQYF	TGCAGCGTTGCGGCGGACAGCTACGAGCAGTACTTC
TRBV30	.	TRBJ1-1	15	.	CAWTRDSGPGTEAFF	TGTGCCTGGACACGTGACTCAGGGCCCGGCACTGAAGCTTTCTTT
TRBV6-1	.	TRBJ1-1	13	.	CASRTDSIAEAFF	TGTGCCAGCAGGACAGACAGCATCGCTGAAGCTTTCTTT
TRBV7-2	TRBD1	TRBJ1-2	14	.	CASSDDRGNQGYTF	TGTGCCAGCAGCGATGACAGGGGTAATCAGGGCTACACCTTC
TRBV21-1	.	TRBJ2-1	18	.	CASSKGRVMREGWNEQFF	TGTGCCAGCAGCAAAGGGAGGGTCATGCGGGAGGGCTGGAATGAGCAGTTCTTC
TRBV6-1	.	TRBJ2-7	13	.	CASRSGDSYEQYF	TGTGCCAGCAGATCAGGAGACTCCTACGAGCAGTACTTC
TRBV27	TRBD1	TRBJ1-6	17	.	CASSPPKGAYYNSPLHF	TGTGCCAGCAGCCCCCCGAAGGGGGCTTATTATAATTCACCCCTCCACTTT
TRBV5-1	.	TRBJ2-5	14	.	CASSLQGGIETQYF	TGCGCCAGCAGCTTGCAGGGGGGAATAGAGACCCAGTACTTC
TRBV11-2	.	TRBJ2-7	15	.	CASSLAPGDSYEQYF	TGTGCCAGCAGCTTAGCCCCCGGGGACTCCTACGAGCAGTACTTC
TRBV6-5	.	TRBJ1-1	12	few	CASSSGLTEAFF	TGTGCCAGCAGCTCAGGGTTGACTGAAGCTTTCTTT
TRBV10-1	.	TRBJ1-1	12	.	CASSEANTEAFF	TGCGCCAGCAGTGAGGCGAACACTGAAGCTTTCTTT
TRBV5-1	.	TRBJ2-1	17	.	CASRHTMADSSYNEQFF	TGCGCCAGCAGACACACTATGGCAGATAGCTCCTACAATGAGCAGTTCTTC
TRBV5-5	TRBD2	TRBJ2-2	18	.	CASSLEGLAGVMAGELFF	TGTGCCAGCAGCTTGGAGGGACTAGCGGGAGTAATGGCCGGGGAGCTGTTTTTT
TRBV27	TRBD2	TRBJ2-7	16	.	CASSYRTSGRYREQYF	TGTGCCAGCAGTTACCGGACTAGCGGGAGGTATCGCGAGCAGTACTTC
TRBV14	.	TRBJ2-3	13	.	CASSQVGADTQYF	TGTGCCAGCAGCCAAGTGGGGGCAGATACGCAGTATTTT
TRBV19	.	TRBJ2-7	15	once	CASSPGTARPGEQYF	TGTGCCAGTAGCCCAGGGACGGCAAGGCCAGGCGAGCAGTACTTC
TRBV7-2	.	TRBJ1-2	14	.	CASSAYLGLGGYTF	TGTGCCAGCAGCGCATATCTGGGGCTGGGGGGCTACACCTTC
TRBV30	.	TRBJ1-5	13	few	CAWSRDSNQPQHF	TGTGCCTGGAGCCGAGATAGCAATCAGCCCCAGCATTTT
TRBV7-2	.	TRBJ1-2	14	.	CASSLVGGPYGYTF	TGTGCCAGCAGCTTAGTCGGGGGGCCCTATGGCTACACCTTC
TRBV5-5	TRBD1	TRBJ2-3	15	.	CASTLGGSMTDTQYF	TGTGCCAGCACCTTAGGGGGCTCAATGACAGATACGCAGTATTTT
TRBV6-1	.	TRBJ1-2	16	.	CASSDEEVPGNYGYTF	TGTGCCAGCAGTGATGAGGAGGTTCCGGGTAACTATGGCTACACCTTC
TRBV15	.	TRBJ1-5	15	.	CATSRDPGGHQPQHF	TGTGCCACCAGCAGAGATCCCGGGGGCCATCAGCCCCAGCATTTT
TRBV7-2	.	TRBJ2-1	17	.	CASSSLPLAAPNNEQFF	TGTGCCAGCAGCTCCTTGCCTTTAGCGGCACCCAACAATGAGCAGTTCTTC
TRBV14	.	TRBJ1-1	14	few	CASSQASSFTEAFF	TGTGCCAGCAGCCAAGCCTCGTCTTTCACTGAAGCTTTCTTT
TRBV25-1	TRBD1	TRBJ1-2	14	few	CASRPPGQGYGYTF	TGTGCCAGCAGGCCGCCGGGACAGGGCTATGGCTACACCTTC